This passage covers 29 T cell receptor beta chains from one sample sequenced in a study of blood T cells in healthy people across ages. A second PCR, run for about 6 to 12 cycles, used a sample-barcoded 5' primer plus a J-beta primer mix. TCRdb called the 5' RACE reads again in MiXCR, with one record for every CDR3 protein. The sample holds fewer than 1,000,000 distinct CDR3 sequences, approximately 44% seen once. Sample: blood. Every receptor here comes from a man aged 60 to 75 in good health.

The chain employs TRBV6-2 or TRBV6-3 and TRBJ2-7; D is uncertain. The germline CDR1 and CDR2 sequences are MNHEY and SVGEGT. The ends were cut back, 6 bases at V and 0 bases at J, with 9 bases in the middle. CDR3 size: 13 residues. The CDR3 DNA follows: TGTGCCAGCAGCGCAGGCTTCTCCTACGAGCAGTACTTC. It yields the protein CASSAGFSYEQYF.

The chain has TRBV7-9 and TRBJ1-1; 7 bases map to TRBD1. With 4 bases clipped from V and 4 bases from J, the junction kept 9 bases outside the gene matches. Germline CDR1 and CDR2: SEHNR and FQNEAQ (reference sequence). This CDR3 comprises 15 residues. In DNA form, the CDR3 reads TGTGCCAGCAGCTCCAACACAGGGGTGGGCACTGAAGCTTTCTTT. It yields the protein CASSSNTGVGTEAFF.

The J gene is TRBJ2-5, the V gene TRBV20-1; D unresolved. The CDR3 extends over 14 amino acids. Germline-derived CDR1 and CDR2 are DFQATT and SNEGSKA (reference sequence). Trimming shortened V by 0 bases and J by 3 bases, and 11 bases separated the two germline ends. The CDR3 reads CSARDRDWKETQYF. The DNA of the CDR3 is TGCAGTGCTAGAGATCGAGACTGGAAAGAGACCCAGTACTTC.

This clonotype was picked up a small number of times. The chain combines TRBV10-3 with TRBJ1-1; TRBD1 is a possible D gene (5 bases). The CDR3 runs 14 residues. Germline V gives CDR1 ENHRY, CDR2 SYGVKD. V lost 6 bases, J lost 5 bases, and 16 bases lay in between. In nucleotides, the CDR3 is TGTGCCATCAGAGCACGGGGCGGGGAGACTGAAGCTTTCTTT. Amino acids: CAIRARGGETEAFF.

The V gene is TRBV20-1, the J gene TRBJ1-1, with unresolved D. Trimming took off 1 base at V and 0 bases at J, with 6 bases between the two ends. CDR3 size: 13 residues. Germline CDR1 is DFQATT and CDR2 is SNEGSKA (reference sequence). The CDR3 region has the DNA TGCAGTGCTAGAGTATCGATGAACACTGAAGCTTTCTTT. Its protein product is CSARVSMNTEAFF.

This clonotype was seen many times. The chain joins TRBV29-1 to TRBJ1-2; possible D gene TRBD1, 6 bases. Germline CDR1 reads SQVTM; CDR2 reads ANQGSEA. The CDR3 has 10 residues. CDR3 sequence: CAGGADGYTF. CDR3 nucleotides: TGCGCCGGGGGGGCTGATGGCTACACCTTC.

This chain connects TRBV5-1 to TRBJ2-1; D possibly corresponds to TRBD1 (6 bases). V was cut by 5 bases and J by 8 bases, with 14 bases left in between. Germline V gene lookup returns CDR1 SGHRS and CDR2 YFSETQ. The CDR3 consists of 13 residues. The CDR3 here is CASSMGAGHEQFF. In DNA form, the CDR3 reads TGCGCCAGCAGTATGGGGGCGGGTCATGAGCAGTTCTTC.

This sequence joins TRBV5-1 and TRBJ1-4; unclear D gene. V gave up 0 bases and J gave up 0 bases, with 9 bases separating them. CDR3 length equals 16 residues. CDR1 is SGHRS, CDR2 YFSETQ, per germline. CDR3 in amino acids: CASSLGQVTTNEKLFF. Here the CDR3 DNA reads TGCGCCAGCAGCTTGGGGCAGGTCACAACTAATGAAAAACTGTTTTTT.

J is TRBJ2-5 and V is TRBV25-1, with TRBD1 matching 9 bases. V lost 0 bases, J lost 11 bases, and 13 bases stayed unmatched. Germline V gene sequence: CDR1 MGHDK, CDR2 SYGVNS. This CDR3 contains 16 residues. CDR3 nucleotides: TGTGCCAGCAGTGAATATGGGACAGGGACCCTAAGGGAGCAGTACTTC. This gives the protein CASSEYGTGTLREQYF.

The chain joins TRBV6-2 or TRBV6-3 to TRBJ2-3, with D unresolved. The CDR3 runs 13 residues. Deletions cut 6 bases from V and 1 base from J, with 8 bases between. Germline V gives CDR1 MNHEY, CDR2 SVGEGT. This chain's CDR3 is CASRPPGTDTQYF. For the CDR3, the DNA is TGTGCCAGCAGGCCGCCGGGCACAGATACGCAGTATTTT.

In this sample, this clonotype turned up a few times. The genes are TRBV5-1 and TRBJ2-1; TRBD2 matches at 13 bases. V lost 4 bases, J lost 9 bases, and 7 bases stayed unmatched. This CDR3 spans 15 amino acids. CDR1 SGHRS and CDR2 YFSETQ come from the germline V gene. The CDR3 here is CASSNTSGGAFEQFF. In DNA, the CDR3 is TGCGCCAGCAGCAACACTAGCGGGGGGGCCTTTGAGCAGTTCTTC. The whole variable domain, filled in from reference TRBV5-1 and TRBJ2-1, reads KAGVTQTPRYLIKTRGQQVTLSCSPISGHRSVSWYQQTPGQGLQFLFEYFSETQRNKGNFPGRFSGRQFSNSRSEMNVSTLELGDSALYLCASSNTSGGAFEQFFGPGTRLTVL.

The chain has TRBV12-3 or TRBV12-4 and TRBJ2-2, with 7 bases aligning to TRBD1. Trimming at V came to 6 bases and at J to 0 bases, leaving 7 bases not matched to a gene. The CDR3 is 16 amino acids. The CDR3 coding sequence is TGTGCCAGCAGCAAAGTGCAGGGGGCGAACACCGGGGAGCTGTTTTTT. Translation gives CASSKVQGANTGELFF.

The V and J genes are TRBV6-1 and TRBJ1-1; the D is unclear. The V gene lost 0 bases and the J gene lost 1 base, with 12 bases spanning the gap. This CDR3 comprises 16 residues. Germline CDR1 reads MNHNS; CDR2 reads SASEGT. DNA for the CDR3: TGTGCCAGCAGTGAAGCGCCCGGGATCGGGAACACTGAAGCTTTCTTT. Protein product: CASSEAPGIGNTEAFF.

This chain connects TRBV27 to TRBJ1-5; D perhaps matches TRBD1 (5 bases). Trimming took 2 bases from V and 7 from J, leaving 12 bases between them. This CDR3 has 14 amino acids. CDR1 MNHEY and CDR2 SMNVEV come from the germline V gene (reference sequence). CDR3 protein: CASSLIRGEQPQHF. The CDR3 region has the DNA TGTGCCAGCAGTTTAATAAGGGGAGAGCAGCCCCAGCATTTT.

The rearrangement links TRBV28 to TRBJ1-2; TRBD1 matches 11 bases. V dropped 8 bases and J dropped 7; count of bases not matched to a gene: 9. Germline V lookup: CDR1 MDHEN, CDR2 SYDVKM. CDR3 size: 14 residues. The CDR3 DNA sequence: TGTGCCAGCTGCCCCGGGACAGGGGGTAGTGGCTACACCTTC. Translating gives CASCPGTGGSGYTF.

The sample holds a few counts of this clonotype. This sequence joins TRBV30 and TRBJ2-1, with D maybe TRBD2 (6 bases). This CDR3 region has 14 residues. Germline V gene lookup returns CDR1 GTSNPN and CDR2 SVGIG (reference sequence). Deletions cut 5 bases from V and 3 bases from J, with 14 bases between. Written as DNA, the CDR3 is TGTGCCTGGCAGTCGGAGGGTTTCTACAATGAGCAGTTCTTC. It translates to CAWQSEGFYNEQFF. The whole variable domain, filled in from reference TRBV30 and TRBJ2-1, reads SQTIHQWPATLVQPVGSPLSLECTVEGTSNPNLYWYRQAAGRGLQLLFYSVGIGQISSEVPQNLSASRPQDRQFILSSKKLLLSDSGFYLCAWQSEGFYNEQFFGPGTRLTVL.

This sequence joins TRBV20-1 and TRBJ2-3, with D hard to call. The V end lost 1 base, the J end lost 8 bases, and 10 bases lay between the germline ends. Per the germline V gene, CDR1 is DFQATT and CDR2 is SNEGSKA (reference sequence). There are 12 residues in the CDR3. In DNA form, the CDR3 reads TGCAGTGCTAGAGTTGAAAGCAGTACGCAGTATTTT. Translating gives CSARVESSTQYF.

V is TRBV4-3 and J is TRBJ2-4; the match to TRBD2 covers 9 bases. Germline values: CDR1 LGHNA, CDR2 YSLEER. Germline trimming cut 0 bases from V and 13 bases from J; bases unmatched to any gene: 13. The CDR3 spans 16 residues. The DNA of the CDR3 is TGCGCCAGCAGCCAAGATCGGGGCGGGGGGGCGGATGAGCAGTACTTC. It encodes CASSQDRGGGADEQYF.

The chain links TRBV6-1 to TRBJ1-6; unclear D gene. CDR1 MNHNS and CDR2 SASEGT come from the germline V gene. The CDR3 length is 15 residues. With 0 bases removed from V and 8 bases from J, the gap between germline ends came to 11 bases. In DNA, the CDR3 is TGTGCCAGCAGTGAAGCGATTGGCGTTTATTCACCCCTCCACTTT. This translates into CASSEAIGVYSPLHF.

The V and J genes are TRBV20-1 and TRBJ2-4; 8 bases are a match to TRBD1. The DNA end favors TRBJ2-7, so the J call may be wrong. The CDR3 is 13 amino acids. Germline values: CDR1 DFQATT, CDR2 SNEGSKA (reference sequence). DNA of the CDR3: TGCAGTGCAACTACAGGGGGGATTTACGAGCAGTACTTC. It specifies CSATTGGIYEQYF.

The chain is built from TRBV7-2 and TRBJ2-3, with 9 bases matching TRBD1. CDR1 SGHTA and CDR2 FQGNSA come from the germline V gene. The trim removed 6 bases at V and 0 bases at J, leaving 7 bases unmatched. The CDR3 totals 16 residues. In DNA, the CDR3 is TGTGCCAGCAGTCGAGGACAGGGGATAAGCACAGATACGCAGTATTTT. Its translation is CASSRGQGISTDTQYF.

The count of this clonotype is one. The chain is built from TRBV24-1 and TRBJ1-1; D possibly corresponds to TRBD1 (5 bases). The V gene's germline CDR1 is KGHDR and CDR2 SFDVKD. The germline V and J ends were trimmed by 4 bases and 1 base, with 12 bases remaining between them. This CDR3 has 15 residues. The CDR3: CATSDGGLPNTEAFF. In DNA form, the CDR3 reads TGTGCCACCAGTGACGGGGGACTCCCGAACACTGAAGCTTTCTTT.

This clonotype was seen a few times. The rearrangement uses TRBV12-3 or TRBV12-4 and TRBJ1-2; D ambiguous. This CDR3 is 13 amino acids long. V was cut by 4 bases and J by 4 bases, with 10 bases left in between. DNA for the CDR3: TGTGCCAGCAGTTCCGGCAGAACCTATGGCTACACCTTC. It encodes CASSSGRTYGYTF.

This clonotype was detected only a few times. The chain employs TRBV28 and TRBJ2-1; D call uncertain. There are 16 residues in the CDR3. V was pared by 3 bases and J by 0 bases, with 12 bases between. Germline V gives CDR1 MDHEN, CDR2 SYDVKM. Here the CDR3 reads CASSFLSLSSYNEQFF. The CDR3 region has the DNA TGTGCCAGCAGTTTTCTGAGCTTGAGCTCCTACAATGAGCAGTTCTTC.

The CDR3 spells CSAREMRGDYGYTF. The CDR3 DNA is TGCAGTGCTAGAGAAATGAGAGGGGACTATGGCTACACCTTC. The chain recombines TRBV20-1 with TRBJ1-2; the D gene is possibly TRBD1 (5 bases). V lost 0 bases to trimming and J lost 3 bases, with 11 bases between them. CDR1 DFQATT and CDR2 SNEGSKA come from the germline V gene (reference sequence). This CDR3 has 14 amino acids.

Only a few counts were recorded for this clonotype. The chain recombines TRBV20-1 with TRBJ2-7; D could derive from TRBD1 or TRBD2 (5 bases each). CDR3 length: 12 residues. Trimming removed 2 bases from V and 7 bases from J, with 12 bases in between. Germline V gene data show CDR1 as DFQATT and CDR2 as SNEGSKA (reference sequence). The CDR3 region is CSARRDRREQYF. The CDR3 nucleotides are TGCAGTGCTAGACGGGACCGCAGGGAGCAGTACTTC.

The gene calls are TRBV7-2 and TRBJ1-5, with D possibly being TRBD1 (5 bases). With 5 bases removed from V and 3 bases from J, the gap between germline ends came to 11 bases. From germline, CDR1 is SGHTA and CDR2 FQGNSA. The CDR3 totals 14 residues. CDR3 coding DNA: TGTGCCAGCAGCCAGGGACGAAACAATCAGCCCCAGCATTTT. It specifies CASSQGRNNQPQHF.

V is TRBV30 and J is TRBJ1-4; D is possibly TRBD1 (5 bases). Deletions cut 2 bases from V and 8 bases from J, with 12 bases between. The CDR3 totals 13 residues. Germline CDR1 GTSNPN, CDR2 SVGIG (reference sequence). CDR3 sequence: CAWSTDIGEKLFF. As DNA, the CDR3 is TGTGCCTGGAGTACGGACATAGGCGAAAAACTGTTTTTT.

The rearrangement links TRBV6-5 to TRBJ2-5; possible D gene TRBD2, 5 bases. The V gene lost 0 bases and the J gene lost 11 bases, with 16 bases spanning the gap. The CDR3 runs 14 residues. Looked up from germline, CDR1 is MNHEY and CDR2 is SVGAGI. The CDR3 region has the DNA TGTGCCAGCAGTTACTCGAATGCAGCGGTCCAGCAGTACTTC. Translating it yields CASSYSNAAVQQYF.